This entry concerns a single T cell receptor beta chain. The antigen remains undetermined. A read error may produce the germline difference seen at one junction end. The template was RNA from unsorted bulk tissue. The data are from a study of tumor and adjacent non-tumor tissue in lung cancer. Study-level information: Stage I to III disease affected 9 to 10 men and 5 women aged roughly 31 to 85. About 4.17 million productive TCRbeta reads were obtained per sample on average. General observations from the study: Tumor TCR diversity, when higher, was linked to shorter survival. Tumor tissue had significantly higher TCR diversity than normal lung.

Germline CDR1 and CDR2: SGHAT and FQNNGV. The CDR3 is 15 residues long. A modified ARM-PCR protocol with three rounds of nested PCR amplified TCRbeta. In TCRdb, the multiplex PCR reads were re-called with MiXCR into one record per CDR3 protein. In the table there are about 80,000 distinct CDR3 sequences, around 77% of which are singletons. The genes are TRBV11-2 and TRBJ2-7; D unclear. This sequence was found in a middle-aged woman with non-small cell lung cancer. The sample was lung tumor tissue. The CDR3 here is CASSIDPQRSYKQYF. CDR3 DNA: TGTGCCAGCAGCATAGATCCTCAGAGGTCCTACAAGCAGTACTTC.